This T cell receptor beta chain was profiled in a study of beta chain features in type 1 diabetes. Overall study context: There was similarity between patients and healthy donors in age, gender and cell yields. Sorted cell examination encompassed 85 million to 130 million cells across all samples.

The study, taken as a whole, reports: Relative to healthy donors, patients appeared to have naive, central memory and Treg TCRB repertoires that were more similar.

As regards this clone: Its antigen is as yet unknown.

Since all of the isolated RNA was reverse transcribed, expressed TCRB transcripts were what got sequenced. Clones were read by immunoSEQ multiplex PCR, and TCRdb kept only the in-frame ones, dropping some. The sample holds a few hundred thousand clones, roughly 12% seen once. CDR3 length: 15 residues. V shed 6 bases, J shed 3 bases, and the junction held 5 bases outside the gene matches. Germline CDR1 reads MDHEN; CDR2 reads SYDVKM. This rearrangement joins TRBV28 to TRBJ2-1, with 10 bases fitting TRBD2. The specimen sequenced was naive CD4+ T cells from blood. The sequence came from a man aged 18-30 years in good health. DNA of the CDR3: TGTGCCAGCAGGCGTAGCGGGGGGTTCTACAATGAGCAGTTCTTC. This sequence encodes CASRRSGGFYNEQFF.